This T cell receptor beta chain comes out of a study of blood T cell repertoires in COVID-19. The CDR3 length is 16 residues. Germline V gene sequence: CDR1 SGDLS, CDR2 YYNGEE. Trimming cost V 4 bases and J 0 bases; bases outside gene matches: 7. Data came from immunoSEQ multiplex PCR; TCRdb stores just in-frame clones and leaves some out. Of about 270,000 clones listed, under 95% are singletons. The chain has TRBV9 and TRBJ1-3, with TRBD1 identical over 7 bases. The clonotype was recovered from a woman aged 35 to 49 with acute COVID-19. The source material was PBMCs or T cells enriched from blood (not recorded which). CDR3 in amino acids: CASSTRDRDSGNTIYF. CDR3 in DNA: TGTGCCAGCAGCACACGGGACAGAGACTCTGGAAACACCATATATTTT.